The present T cell receptor (beta chain) was sequenced within a study of blood T cell repertoires in COVID-19. Produced via immunoSEQ multiplex PCR; TCRdb's table is partial and in-frame only. The repertoire holds roughly 250,000 clones, with around three quarters as singletons. Germline V gives CDR1 SGHNT, CDR2 YYREEE (reference sequence). This CDR3 has 14 amino acids. V shed 4 bases and J 2 bases; nucleotides not matched to a gene: 5. Only a few counts were recorded for this clone. J is TRBJ1-2 and V is TRBV5-4; 7 bases line up with TRBD1. Material: peripheral blood. The receptor's source is a woman of 80 years or more with acute or convalescent COVID-19. CDR3 coding DNA: TGTGCCAGCAGCCAGGGGGATAGGAACTATGGCTACACCTTC. Translating it yields CASSQGDRNYGYTF.